This entry features one T cell receptor (beta chain) sequence. The CDR3 contains 14 residues. The V gene lost 1 base and the J gene lost 7 bases, with 13 bases spanning the gap. Per germline, CDR1 MGHRA and CDR2 YSYEKL. These data originate in a study of shared T cell receptors in the human thymus. The repertoire was sequenced with immunoSEQ multiplex PCR; TCRdb's copy has only in-frame clones and lacks some. The sample consists of 700,000 or so clones, 75% to 90% of them appearing once. The data were also submitted as part of a second study, on human thymus T cells. In that study: The donors were infants in Finland with congenital heart defects, otherwise immunologically healthy. Thymic samples were excised during corrective heart operations. Related reports documented highly overlapping thymic repertoires among unrelated individuals.

The J gene is TRBJ2-5, the V gene TRBV4-1; D call uncertain. Sequencing was performed on thymocytes. The clonotype comes from a girl less than two years old with a congenital heart defect. CDR3 amino acids: CASSQGPSAWTQYF. The CDR3 coding sequence is TGCGCCAGCAGCCAAGGTCCCTCCGCGTGGACCCAGTACTTC.